Listed below are T cell receptor beta chains from one sample, sequenced in a study of T cell responses to AZD1222 COVID-19 vaccine. Method: immunoSEQ multiplex PCR; TCRdb's copy keeps in-frame clones and lacks some. In the table there are some 150,000 clones, approximately 83% of which are singletons. The specimen comprised peripheral blood, sampled on day 0 of AZD1222 vaccination. Every receptor here comes from an adult in good health. The CDR3 runs from the conserved cysteine through the conserved F or W. Each record gives: V gene, J gene, D gene, clone size, CDR3 DNA, CDR3 protein. D genes are given only for firm matches. Only some rows state a clone size, as once, few, many or a class for expanded clones.

V: TRBV7-2; J: TRBJ2-1; D: TRBD2; size: once; DNA: TGTGCCAGCAGCTTAGGGACTAGCGGATCCAATGAGCAGTTCTTC; CDR3: CASSLGTSGSNEQFF
V: TRBV10-3; J: TRBJ1-3; D: .; size: few; DNA: TGTGCCATCAGTGAGTCACAGGGAACGGGTGGAAACACCATATATTTT; CDR3: CAISESQGTGGNTIYF
V: TRBV10-1; J: TRBJ2-3; D: .; size: few; DNA: TGCGCCAGCAGTGAGTCCCGGGGGAGCACAGATACGCAGTATTTT; CDR3: CASSESRGSTDTQYF
V: TRBV6-1; J: TRBJ2-3; D: .; size: .; DNA: TGTGCCAGCAGTGTCCTAGGAGCGGGCAGCACAGATACGCAGTATTTT; CDR3: CASSVLGAGSTDTQYF
V: TRBV7-2; J: TRBJ2-2; D: .; size: .; DNA: TGTGCCAGCACCCCCTTCGGGGGCCCCGGGGAGCTGTTTTTT; CDR3: CASTPFGGPGELFF
V: TRBV27; J: TRBJ1-4; D: .; size: .; DNA: TGTGCCAGCAGTTTATCCATCTCCGCGGGAAAACTGTTTTTT; CDR3: CASSLSISAGKLFF
V: TRBV19; J: TRBJ1-1; D: .; size: .; DNA: TGTGCCAGTACCATTCCGCGGGTGAACACTGAAGCTTTCTTT; CDR3: CASTIPRVNTEAFF
V: TRBV3-1/TRBV3-2; J: TRBJ2-1; D: .; size: .; DNA: TGTGCCAGCAGCCAAGATTTAGAGTTGGCCTCCCAGGCGCAGTTCTTC; CDR3: CASSQDLELASQAQFF
V: TRBV10-3; J: TRBJ2-7; D: TRBD1; size: .; DNA: TGTGCCATCAGCCAGACAGGGGGCAACGAGCAGTACTTC; CDR3: CAISQTGGNEQYF
V: TRBV3-1/TRBV3-2; J: TRBJ1-2; D: TRBD1; size: .; DNA: TGTGCCAGCAGCCAATGGGACAGGGGGGACTATGGCTACACCTTC; CDR3: CASSQWDRGDYGYTF
V: TRBV19; J: TRBJ1-1; D: TRBD1; size: .; DNA: TGTGCCAGTATCGGACAGGGGGGGCACACTGAAGCTTTCTTT; CDR3: CASIGQGGHTEAFF
V: TRBV9; J: TRBJ1-3; D: .; size: .; DNA: TGTGCCAGCAGCGTAGCTACATGGAGGAACACCATATATTTT; CDR3: CASSVATWRNTIYF
V: TRBV5-1; J: TRBJ2-5; D: .; size: few; DNA: TGCGCCAGCAGCTTGGGGGGCGCCCGAGAGACCCAGTACTTC; CDR3: CASSLGGARETQYF
V: TRBV15; J: TRBJ1-6; D: .; size: .; DNA: TGTGCCACCAGCAGAGATCCTCCAGGGGCAGGATCACCCCTCCACTTT; CDR3: CATSRDPPGAGSPLHF
V: TRBV9; J: TRBJ1-3; D: .; size: .; DNA: TGTGCCAGCAGCGTAAACGAATACACCATATATTTT; CDR3: CASSVNEYTIYF
V: TRBV16; J: TRBJ2-5; D: .; size: .; DNA: TGTGCCAGCAGCCAAATGACAGTGGGAGAGACCCAGTACTTC; CDR3: CASSQMTVGETQYF
V: TRBV3-1/TRBV3-2; J: TRBJ2-5; D: .; size: .; DNA: TGTGCCAGCAGACTAGGACTCGGGGGAGAGACCCAGTACTTC; CDR3: CASRLGLGGETQYF
V: TRBV7-9; J: TRBJ2-3; D: .; size: .; DNA: TGTGCCAGCAGCTTACTAGGGGATACGCAGTATTTT; CDR3: CASSLLGDTQYF
V: TRBV15; J: TRBJ2-1; D: .; size: .; DNA: TGTGCCACCAGCCCACCTTGGACACAAAAGGGCGGGGAGCAGTTCTTC; CDR3: CATSPPWTQKGGEQFF
V: TRBV2; J: TRBJ2-5; D: .; size: .; DNA: TGTGCCAGCAGTGGGACCCAGGGAGAGACCCAGTACTTC; CDR3: CASSGTQGETQYF
V: TRBV7-2; J: TRBJ1-1; D: TRBD1; size: .; DNA: TGTGCCAGCAGCTACGGACAGGGGGGTTTAGCTTTCTTT; CDR3: CASSYGQGGLAFF
V: TRBV6-5; J: TRBJ2-1; D: .; size: .; DNA: TGTGCCAGCGTTAATTACAATGAGCAGTTCTTC; CDR3: CASVNYNEQFF